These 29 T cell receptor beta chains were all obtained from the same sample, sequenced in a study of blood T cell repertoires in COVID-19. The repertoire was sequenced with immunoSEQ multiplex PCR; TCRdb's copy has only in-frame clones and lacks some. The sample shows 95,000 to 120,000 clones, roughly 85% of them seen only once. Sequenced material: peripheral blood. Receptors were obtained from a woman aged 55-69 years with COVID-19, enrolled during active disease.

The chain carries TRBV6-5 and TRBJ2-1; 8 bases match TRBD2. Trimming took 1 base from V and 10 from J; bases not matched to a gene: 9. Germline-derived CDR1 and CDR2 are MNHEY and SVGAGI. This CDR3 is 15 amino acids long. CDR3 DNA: TGTGCCAGCAGTTACTACCAAGGAGGCGGGGGGGAGCAGTTCTTC. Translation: CASSYYQGGGGEQFF.

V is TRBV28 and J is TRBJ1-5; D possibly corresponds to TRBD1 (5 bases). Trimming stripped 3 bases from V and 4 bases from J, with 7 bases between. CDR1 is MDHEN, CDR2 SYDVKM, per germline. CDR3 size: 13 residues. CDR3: CASSFRENQPQHF. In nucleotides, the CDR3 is TGTGCCAGCAGTTTCAGGGAAAATCAGCCCCAGCATTTT.

The DNA of the CDR3 is TGCAGCGTTGAAGTGTACTCTGGAAACACCATATATTTT. The encoded protein is CSVEVYSGNTIYF. The gene calls are TRBV29-1 and TRBJ1-3; D unclear. The CDR3 length is 13 residues. Trimming took off 1 base at V and 0 bases at J, with 4 bases between the two ends. The germline CDR1 and CDR2 sequences are SQVTM and ANQGSEA.

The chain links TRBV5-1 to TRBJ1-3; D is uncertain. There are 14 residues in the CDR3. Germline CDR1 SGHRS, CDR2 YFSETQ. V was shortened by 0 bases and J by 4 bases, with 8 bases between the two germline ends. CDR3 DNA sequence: TGCGCCAGCAGCTTGGAGCAAGCAGGAAACACCATATATTTT. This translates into CASSLEQAGNTIYF. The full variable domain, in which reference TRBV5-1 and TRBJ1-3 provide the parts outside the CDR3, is KAGVTQTPRYLIKTRGQQVTLSCSPISGHRSVSWYQQTPGQGLQFLFEYFSETQRNKGNFPGRFSGRQFSNSRSEMNVSTLELGDSALYLCASSLEQAGNTIYFGEGSWLTVV.

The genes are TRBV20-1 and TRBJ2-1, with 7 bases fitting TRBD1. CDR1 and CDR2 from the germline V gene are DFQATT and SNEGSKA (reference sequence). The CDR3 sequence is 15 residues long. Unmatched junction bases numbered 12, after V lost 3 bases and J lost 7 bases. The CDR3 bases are TGCAGTGCTAGTATACGGCAGGGGGTGCAAAATGAGCAGTTCTTC. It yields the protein CSASIRQGVQNEQFF.

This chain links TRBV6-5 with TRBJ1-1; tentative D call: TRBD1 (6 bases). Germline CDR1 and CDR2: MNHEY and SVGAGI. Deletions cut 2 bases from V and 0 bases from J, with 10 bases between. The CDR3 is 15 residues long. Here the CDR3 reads CASSYHRDMNTEAFF. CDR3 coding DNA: TGTGCCAGCAGTTACCACAGGGATATGAACACTGAAGCTTTCTTT.

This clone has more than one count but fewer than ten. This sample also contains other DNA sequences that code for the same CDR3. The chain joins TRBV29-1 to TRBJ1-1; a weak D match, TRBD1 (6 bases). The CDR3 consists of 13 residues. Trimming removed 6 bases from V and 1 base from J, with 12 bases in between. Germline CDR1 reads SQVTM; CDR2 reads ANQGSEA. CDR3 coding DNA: TGCAGCGTGGACAGCAGGGCGAACACTGAAGCTTTCTTT. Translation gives CSVDSRANTEAFF.

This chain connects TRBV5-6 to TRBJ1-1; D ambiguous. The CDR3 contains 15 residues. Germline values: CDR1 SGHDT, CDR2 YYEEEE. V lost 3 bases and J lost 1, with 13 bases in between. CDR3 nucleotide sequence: TGTGCCAGCAGCTCAGACTCGGGGAAGAACACTGAAGCTTTCTTT. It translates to CASSSDSGKNTEAFF.

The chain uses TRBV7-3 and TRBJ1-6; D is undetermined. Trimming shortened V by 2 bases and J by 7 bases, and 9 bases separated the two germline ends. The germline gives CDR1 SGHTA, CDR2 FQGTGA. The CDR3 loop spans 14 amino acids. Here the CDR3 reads CASSLQGRNSPLHF. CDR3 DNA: TGTGCCAGCAGCTTACAAGGGAGGAATTCACCCCTCCACTTT.

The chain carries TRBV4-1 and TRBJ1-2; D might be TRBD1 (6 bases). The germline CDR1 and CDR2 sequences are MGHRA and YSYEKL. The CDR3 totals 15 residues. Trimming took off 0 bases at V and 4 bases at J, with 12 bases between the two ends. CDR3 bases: TGCGCCAGCAGCCAAGAATCCCAACAGGGCTATGGCTACACCTTC. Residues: CASSQESQQGYGYTF.

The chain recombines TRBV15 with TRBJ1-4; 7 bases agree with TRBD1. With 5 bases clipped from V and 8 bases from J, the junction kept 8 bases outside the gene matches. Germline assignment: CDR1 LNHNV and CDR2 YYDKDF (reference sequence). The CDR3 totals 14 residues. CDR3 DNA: TGTGCCACCAGCGGAACAGGGGTGCGCGAAAAACTGTTTTTT. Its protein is CATSGTGVREKLFF.

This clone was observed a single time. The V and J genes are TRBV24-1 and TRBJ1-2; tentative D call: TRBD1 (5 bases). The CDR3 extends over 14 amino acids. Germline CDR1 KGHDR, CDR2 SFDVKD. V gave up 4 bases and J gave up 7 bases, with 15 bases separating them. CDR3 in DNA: TGTGCCACCAGTGACCTACCCCAGGGTATTGGCTACACCTTC. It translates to CATSDLPQGIGYTF.

As DNA, the CDR3 is TGTGCCAGCTCACCTTCTGAGTATAATTCACCCCTCCACTTT. This gives the protein CASSPSEYNSPLHF. V gene TRBV18 combines with J gene TRBJ1-6; D not resolved. Germline V gene lookup returns CDR1 KGHSH and CDR2 LQKENI. Between the trimmed V and J ends, which lost 3 bases and 4 bases, there was a span of 7 bases. The length of the CDR3 is 14 residues.

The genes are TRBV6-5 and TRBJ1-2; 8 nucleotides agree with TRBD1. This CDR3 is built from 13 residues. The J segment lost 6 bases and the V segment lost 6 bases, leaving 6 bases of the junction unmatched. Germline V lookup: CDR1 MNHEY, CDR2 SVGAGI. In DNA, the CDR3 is TGTGCCAGCAGCCGGACAGGGCAAAATGGCTACACCTTC. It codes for CASSRTGQNGYTF.

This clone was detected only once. The CDR3 spells CASSDGQGYEQYF. The CDR3 nucleotides read TGCGCCAGCAGCGACGGACAGGGGTACGAGCAGTACTTC. The genes are TRBV5-1 and TRBJ2-7, with TRBD1 matching over 9 bases. The CDR3 has 13 amino acids. V was pared by 4 bases and J by 4 bases, with 3 bases of the junction left unmatched. From germline, CDR1 is SGHRS and CDR2 YFSETQ. Using reference TRBV5-1 and TRBJ2-7 for the parts outside the CDR3, the full variable domain is KAGVTQTPRYLIKTRGQQVTLSCSPISGHRSVSWYQQTPGQGLQFLFEYFSETQRNKGNFPGRFSGRQFSNSRSEMNVSTLELGDSALYLCASSDGQGYEQYFGPGTRLTVT.

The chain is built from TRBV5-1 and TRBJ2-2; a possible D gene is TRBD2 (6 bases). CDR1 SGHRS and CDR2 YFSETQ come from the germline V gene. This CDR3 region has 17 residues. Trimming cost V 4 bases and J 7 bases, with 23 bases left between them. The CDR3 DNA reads TGCGCCAGCAGCCGGTCCGGGGCCCGGAGGGATCTCGGGGAGCTGTTTTTT. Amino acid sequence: CASSRSGARRDLGELFF.

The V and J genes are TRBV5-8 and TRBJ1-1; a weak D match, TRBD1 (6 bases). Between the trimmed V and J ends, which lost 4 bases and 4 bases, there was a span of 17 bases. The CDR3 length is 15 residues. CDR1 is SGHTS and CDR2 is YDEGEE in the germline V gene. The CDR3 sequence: CASSPGQSLGTEAFF. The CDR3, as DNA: TGTGCCAGCAGCCCGGGACAATCTCTCGGCACTGAAGCTTTCTTT.

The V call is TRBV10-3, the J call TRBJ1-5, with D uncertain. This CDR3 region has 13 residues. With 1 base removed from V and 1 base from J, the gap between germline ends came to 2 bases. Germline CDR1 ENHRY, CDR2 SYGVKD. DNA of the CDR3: TGTGCCATCAGTGAGTTAAGCAATCAGCCCCAGCATTTT. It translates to CAISELSNQPQHF.

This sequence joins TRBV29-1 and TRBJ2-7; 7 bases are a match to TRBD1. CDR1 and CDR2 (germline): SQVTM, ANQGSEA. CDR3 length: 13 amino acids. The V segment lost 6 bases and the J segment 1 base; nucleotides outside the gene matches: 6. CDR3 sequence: CSVQTGSSYEQYF. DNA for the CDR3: TGCAGCGTCCAGACAGGGTCTTCCTACGAGCAGTACTTC.

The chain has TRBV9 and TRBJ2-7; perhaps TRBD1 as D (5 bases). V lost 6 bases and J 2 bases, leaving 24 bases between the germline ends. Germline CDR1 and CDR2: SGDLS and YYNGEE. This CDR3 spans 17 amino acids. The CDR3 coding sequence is TGTGCCAGCATCAGTCTAAAGTGGCAGGGCCTTCCCTACGAGCAGTACTTC. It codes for CASISLKWQGLPYEQYF.

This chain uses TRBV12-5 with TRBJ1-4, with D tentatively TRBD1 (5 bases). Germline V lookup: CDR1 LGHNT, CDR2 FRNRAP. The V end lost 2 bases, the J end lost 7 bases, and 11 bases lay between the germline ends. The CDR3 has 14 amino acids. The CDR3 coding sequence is TGTGCTAGTGGTTTGTCCGGGGGAAGTGAAAAACTGTTTTTT. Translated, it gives CASGLSGGSEKLFF.

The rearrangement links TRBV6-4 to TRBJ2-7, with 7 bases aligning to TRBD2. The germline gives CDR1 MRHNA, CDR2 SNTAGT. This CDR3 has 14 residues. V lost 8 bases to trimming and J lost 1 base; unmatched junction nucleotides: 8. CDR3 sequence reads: CASPPTGGSYEQYF. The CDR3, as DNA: TGTGCCAGCCCTCCGACGGGAGGTTCCTACGAGCAGTACTTC.

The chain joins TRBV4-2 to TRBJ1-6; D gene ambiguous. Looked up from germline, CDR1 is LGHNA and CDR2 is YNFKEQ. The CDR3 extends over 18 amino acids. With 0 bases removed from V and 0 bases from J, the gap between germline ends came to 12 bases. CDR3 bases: TGTGCCAGCAGCCAAGAGGGAGGGCAGAGCTCCTATAATTCACCCCTCCACTTT. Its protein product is CASSQEGGQSSYNSPLHF.

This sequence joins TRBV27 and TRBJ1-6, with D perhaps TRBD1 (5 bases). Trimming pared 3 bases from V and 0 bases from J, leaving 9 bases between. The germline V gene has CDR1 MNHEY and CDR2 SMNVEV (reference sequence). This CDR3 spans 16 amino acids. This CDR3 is CASSLDGGSYNSPLHF. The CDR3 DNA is TGTGCCAGCAGTTTGGACGGGGGCTCCTATAATTCACCCCTCCACTTT.

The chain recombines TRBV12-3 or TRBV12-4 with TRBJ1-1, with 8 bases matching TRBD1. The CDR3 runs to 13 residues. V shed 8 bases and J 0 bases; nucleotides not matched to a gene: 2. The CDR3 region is CASGQGVNTEAFF. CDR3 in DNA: TGTGCCAGCGGACAGGGAGTGAACACTGAAGCTTTCTTT.

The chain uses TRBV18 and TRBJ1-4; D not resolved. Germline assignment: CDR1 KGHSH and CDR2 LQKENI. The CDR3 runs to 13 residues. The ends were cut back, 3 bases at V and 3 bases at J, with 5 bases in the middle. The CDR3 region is CASSPGANEKLFF. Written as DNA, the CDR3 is TGTGCCAGCTCACCTGGAGCTAATGAAAAACTGTTTTTT.

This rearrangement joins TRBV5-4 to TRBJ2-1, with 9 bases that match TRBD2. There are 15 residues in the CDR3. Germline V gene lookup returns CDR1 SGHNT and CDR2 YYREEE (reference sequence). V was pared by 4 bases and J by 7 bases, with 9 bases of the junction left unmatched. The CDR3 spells CASSLSAGGPNEQFF. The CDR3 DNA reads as TGTGCCAGCAGCCTCTCGGCGGGGGGGCCAAATGAGCAGTTCTTC.

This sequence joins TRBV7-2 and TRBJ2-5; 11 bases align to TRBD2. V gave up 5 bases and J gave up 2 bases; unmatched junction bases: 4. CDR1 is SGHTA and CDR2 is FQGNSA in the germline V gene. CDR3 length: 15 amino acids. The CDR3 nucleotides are TGTGCCAGCAGCCCTAGCGGGGGGAGTCAAGAGACCCAGTACTTC. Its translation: CASSPSGGSQETQYF.

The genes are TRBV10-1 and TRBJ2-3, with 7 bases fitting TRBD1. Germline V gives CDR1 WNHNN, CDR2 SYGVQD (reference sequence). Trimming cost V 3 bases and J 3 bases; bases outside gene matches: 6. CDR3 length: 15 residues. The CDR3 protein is CASSDDDRATDTQYF. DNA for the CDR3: TGCGCCAGCAGTGATGATGACAGGGCTACAGATACGCAGTATTTT.